The 21 T cell receptor beta chains listed next were all sequenced from one sample in a study of T cell responses to AZD1222 COVID-19 vaccine. Sequencing used immunoSEQ multiplex PCR; TCRdb keeps in-frame clones, though not all of them. Here the sample spans fewer than 110,000 clones, 90% to 95% being singletons. The sequences come from peripheral blood, collected on day 0 of AZD1222 vaccination. The receptors here all came from an adult in good health.

This chain connects TRBV2 to TRBJ2-2; 11 positions match TRBD2. The J segment lost 5 bases and the V segment lost 5 bases, leaving 1 base of the junction unmatched. The CDR3 covers 14 residues. Per germline, CDR1 SNHLY and CDR2 FYNNEI. The CDR3, as DNA: TGTGCCAGCAGTCGACTAGCGGGGACCGGGGAGCTGTTTTTT. It translates to CASSRLAGTGELFF. The whole variable domain, remainder taken from reference TRBV2 and TRBJ2-2, is EPEVTQTPSHQVTQMGQEVILRCVPISNHLYFYWYRQILGQKVEFLVSFYNNEISEKSEIFDDQFSVERPDGSNFTLKIRSTKLEDSAMYFCASSRLAGTGELFFGEGSRLTVL.

Here the CDR3 DNA reads TGTGCCAGCAGCCACGAGACTAGCGGGAGGGGCTACGAGCAGTACTTC. Translation gives CASSHETSGRGYEQYF. This chain joins TRBV4-2 and TRBJ2-7; 14 bases match TRBD2. V shed 3 bases, J shed 3 bases, and the junction held 4 bases outside the gene matches. The CDR3 loop spans 16 amino acids. The germline V gene encodes CDR1 LGHNA and CDR2 YNFKEQ.

The chain couples TRBV7-9 to TRBJ2-3; 12 bases fit TRBD2. CDR1 and CDR2 from the germline V gene are SEHNR and FQNEAQ (reference sequence). CDR3 size: 15 residues. The V and J ends lost 7 bases and 1 base, in that order; junction bases with no gene match: 3. DNA of the CDR3: TGTGCCAGCATAAGGACTAGCGGGGGCACAGATACGCAGTATTTT. Its translation: CASIRTSGGTDTQYF.

The chain carries TRBV27 and TRBJ2-3; D perhaps matches TRBD2 (5 bases). V was trimmed by 5 bases and J by 3 bases, leaving 15 bases between them. Looked up from germline, CDR1 is MNHEY and CDR2 is SMNVEV (reference sequence). CDR3 length: 15 amino acids. CDR3 region: CASSPYISETDTQYF. DNA for the CDR3: TGTGCCAGCAGTCCATACATTAGCGAGACAGATACGCAGTATTTT.

The genes are TRBV27 and TRBJ1-1, with D tentatively TRBD1 (6 bases). Trimming removed 6 bases at V and 6 bases at J, with 14 bases between. From germline, CDR1 is MNHEY and CDR2 SMNVEV (reference sequence). The CDR3 consists of 13 residues. The CDR3 sequence: CASSPTGRAEAFF. CDR3 DNA: TGTGCCAGCAGCCCTACAGGGAGGGCTGAAGCTTTCTTT.

The V call is TRBV9, the J call TRBJ2-7; D may be TRBD1 or TRBD2 (5 bases each). The CDR3 has 17 amino acids. Trimming left V 0 bases short and J 3 bases short, with 19 bases between. Germline CDR1 and CDR2: SGDLS and YYNGEE. The CDR3 bases are TGTGCCAGCAGCGTAGGGGCCACCCCTTGGGGGTACTACGAGCAGTACTTC. Amino acid sequence: CASSVGATPWGYYEQYF. The full variable domain, its missing parts supplied by reference TRBV9 and TRBJ2-7, is DSGVTQTPKHLITATGQRVTLRCSPRSGDLSVYWYQQSLDQGLQFLIQYYNGEERAKGNILERFSAQQFPDLHSELNLSSLELGDSALYFCASSVGATPWGYYEQYFGPGTRLTVT.

The rearrangement links TRBV27 to TRBJ2-7, with D possibly being TRBD1 or TRBD2 (6 bases each). Germline V CDR1 and CDR2: MNHEY, SMNVEV (reference sequence). The length of the CDR3 is 16 residues. Trimming left V 6 bases short and J 2 bases short, with 20 bases between. The CDR3 is CASRSKGRDIPYEQYF. The CDR3 DNA follows: TGTGCCAGCAGGTCAAAGGGGCGGGACATCCCCTACGAGCAGTACTTC.

This chain uses TRBV19 with TRBJ2-5; possibly TRBD1 for D (6 bases). With 6 bases removed from V and 6 bases from J, the gap between germline ends came to 14 bases. CDR3 length: 13 amino acids. Germline values: CDR1 LNHDA, CDR2 SQIVND (reference sequence). The CDR3 region is CASSPQGLKTQYF. CDR3 DNA sequence: TGTGCCAGTAGCCCACAGGGATTGAAGACCCAGTACTTC.

This sequence joins TRBV7-2 and TRBJ2-7, with D perhaps TRBD1 (6 bases). Trimming removed 5 bases at V and 3 bases at J, with 11 bases between. The CDR3 runs 13 residues. CDR1 and CDR2 (germline): SGHTA, FQGNSA. The CDR3 DNA reads as TGTGCCAGCAGCCCGGACAGCCTCTACGAGCAGTACTTC. This translates into CASSPDSLYEQYF.

This chain joins TRBV28 and TRBJ1-5; 7 bases map to TRBD1. The CDR3 contains 16 residues. The germline gives CDR1 MDHEN, CDR2 SYDVKM. The V segment lost 7 bases and the J segment 1 base; nucleotides outside the gene matches: 10. The CDR3 DNA sequence: TGTGCCAGCACCATAGGGGGCGGGCTAAGCAATCAGCCCCAGCATTTT. It is translated as CASTIGGGLSNQPQHF.

The chain is built from TRBV5-8 and TRBJ2-2; D uncertain. This CDR3 region has 15 residues. V gave up 4 bases and J gave up 1 base, with 11 bases separating them. Germline values: CDR1 SGHTS, CDR2 YDEGEE. This CDR3 is CASSPSLQNTGELFF. In nucleotides, the CDR3 is TGTGCCAGCAGCCCATCCCTACAGAACACCGGGGAGCTGTTTTTT.

V gene TRBV28 combines with J gene TRBJ2-7; 13 nucleotides align to TRBD2. The CDR3 spans 14 residues. Trimming took 6 bases from V and 3 from J; bases not matched to a gene: 2. The germline gives CDR1 MDHEN, CDR2 SYDVKM. CDR3 loop: CASRRTSGSYEQYF. DNA for the CDR3: TGTGCCAGCAGACGGACTAGCGGGAGCTACGAGCAGTACTTC.

V and J are TRBV6-4 and TRBJ2-3; the D gene is possibly TRBD1 (6 bases). Germline CDR1 MRHNA, CDR2 SNTAGT. V lost 5 bases and J 5 bases, leaving 20 bases between the germline ends. The CDR3 extends over 16 amino acids. The CDR3 sequence is CASSPAGSGAGDTQYF. The CDR3 nucleotides read TGTGCCAGCAGTCCGGCCGGTTCAGGGGCGGGAGATACGCAGTATTTT.

In its sample, this clone was seen once. V usage is TRBV2 and J usage is TRBJ1-2, with TRBD1 matching over 7 bases. The CDR3 contains 13 residues. Germline CDR1 SNHLY, CDR2 FYNNEI. Germline trimming cut 6 bases from V and 8 bases from J; bases unmatched to any gene: 9. The CDR3 coding sequence is TGTGCCAGCAGCCCTGACAGGGCCCCGGGCTACACCTTC. It is translated as CASSPDRAPGYTF.

V gene TRBV2 combines with J gene TRBJ2-7; tentatively, D is TRBD2 (6 bases). This CDR3 comprises 16 residues. The V and J ends lost 7 bases and 0 bases respectively, with 19 bases between them. Germline V gene sequence: CDR1 SNHLY, CDR2 FYNNEI. The DNA of the CDR3 is TGTGCCAGCAAGATGTCGGCGGGCGGGGACTCCTACGAGCAGTACTTC. Translated: CASKMSAGGDSYEQYF.

V is TRBV28 and J is TRBJ2-7; the D gene is possibly TRBD1 (6 bases). The CDR3 spans 14 residues. CDR1 and CDR2 (germline): MDHEN, SYDVKM. The V and J ends lost 6 bases and 2 bases respectively, with 14 bases between them. The CDR3 is CASRGRGLAYEQYF. The CDR3 nucleotides are TGTGCCAGCAGGGGCAGGGGTTTGGCCTACGAGCAGTACTTC.

The CDR3 protein is CASSDRGSDNEQFF. The DNA for the CDR3 is TGTGCCAGCAGTGACAGGGGAAGCGACAATGAGCAGTTCTTC. This sequence joins TRBV6-1 and TRBJ2-1; a weak D match, TRBD1 (6 bases). The CDR3 runs to 14 residues. V was shortened by 3 bases and J by 5 bases, with 11 bases between the two germline ends. Germline CDR1 is MNHNS and CDR2 is SASEGT.

The chain uses TRBV6-6 and TRBJ2-7, with D unclear. The germline gives CDR1 MNHNY, CDR2 SVGAGI (reference sequence). This CDR3 is built from 12 residues. V lost 4 bases to trimming and J lost 3 bases, with 7 bases between them. CDR3 residues: CASSSAGYEQYF. DNA for the CDR3: TGTGCCAGCAGTTCGGCTGGCTACGAGCAGTACTTC.

The CDR3 reads CASSLVETQYF. DNA for the CDR3: TGTGCCAGCAGTTTGGTGGAGACCCAGTACTTC. V is TRBV28 and J is TRBJ2-5; no clear D gene. This CDR3 comprises 11 residues. The germline V and J ends were trimmed by 3 bases and 5 bases, with 4 bases remaining between them. CDR1 MDHEN and CDR2 SYDVKM come from the germline V gene.

This clone was counted a single time. The J gene is TRBJ2-5, the V gene TRBV5-8; 9 positions match TRBD1. CDR3 length: 16 amino acids. Germline values: CDR1 SGHTS, CDR2 YDEGEE. V dropped 4 bases and J dropped 2; count of bases not matched to a gene: 9. CDR3 nucleotides: TGTGCCAGCAGCGAATACTCCGGGACAGGGCAAGAGACCCAGTACTTC. Amino acids: CASSEYSGTGQETQYF.

The J gene is TRBJ2-7, the V gene TRBV3-1 (or the pseudogene TRBV3-2); TRBD2 matches 10 bases. The germline CDR1 and CDR2 sequences are LGHDT and YNNKEL (reference sequence). The CDR3 sequence is 15 residues long. Unmatched junction bases numbered 6, after V lost 0 bases and J lost 7 bases. This CDR3 is CASSQEGLAGVEQYF. The CDR3 DNA is TGTGCCAGCAGCCAAGAAGGTCTAGCGGGAGTAGAGCAGTACTTC.